This is a list of T cell receptor beta chains from one sample in a study of early T cells in non-severe SARS-CoV-2 infection. TCRdb re-derived calls from the 5' RACE reads in MiXCR, one entry per CDR3 protein. Altogether around 82,000 distinct CDR3 sequences are present, approximately 10% being singletons, with the ten largest covering about 4.4%. The sequencing input was whole blood. Every receptor here comes from an adult who was a healthcare worker with PCR-confirmed SARS-CoV-2 infection or an uninfected control (not recorded which). Each CDR3 is given without its conserved first and last residue.

V gene,J gene,CDR3 protein
TRBV2,TRBJ1-5,ASSRQPNQPQH
TRBV6-6,TRBJ1-2,ASSYPGEGYYGYT
TRBV10-3,TRBJ2-7,AISALSTGDSYEQY
TRBV11-2,TRBJ2-7,ASSFPGTDEQY
TRBV30,TRBJ2-7,AWSVGRGGYEQY
TRBV28,TRBJ1-1,ASSSMGRGEAF
TRBV20-1,TRBJ2-5,SARMKNQETQY
TRBV14,TRBJ2-5,ASSPRRLAGIETQY
TRBV7-9,TRBJ2-7,ASSLGHIGKY
TRBV29-1,TRBJ2-1,SSGQGRSSEQF
TRBV11-2,TRBJ2-7,ASSLLAGGTYEQY
TRBV12-3/TRBV12-4,TRBJ2-7,ASSRTSGSYEQY
TRBV20-1,TRBJ1-3,SARDSPVGNTIY